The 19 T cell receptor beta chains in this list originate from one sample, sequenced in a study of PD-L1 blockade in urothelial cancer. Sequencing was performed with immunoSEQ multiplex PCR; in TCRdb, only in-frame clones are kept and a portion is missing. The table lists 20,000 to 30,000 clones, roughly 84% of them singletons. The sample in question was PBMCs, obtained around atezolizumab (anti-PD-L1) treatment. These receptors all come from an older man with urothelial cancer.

In DNA, the CDR3 is TGCGCCAGCAGCCAAGATCGTGGGGAGGCTAACTATGGCTACACCTTC. Residues: CASSQDRGEANYGYTF. The rearrangement links TRBV4-1 to TRBJ1-2; D is ambiguous. Trimming stripped 0 bases from V and 0 bases from J, with 11 bases between. The CDR3 sequence is 16 residues long. From germline, CDR1 is MGHRA and CDR2 YSYEKL.

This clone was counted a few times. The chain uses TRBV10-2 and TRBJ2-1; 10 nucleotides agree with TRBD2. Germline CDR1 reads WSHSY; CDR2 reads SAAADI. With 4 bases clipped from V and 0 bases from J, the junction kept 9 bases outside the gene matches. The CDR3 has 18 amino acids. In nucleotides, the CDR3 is TGCGCCAGCAGTGTTCAACTAGCGGGAACTACCTCCTACAATGAGCAGTTCTTC. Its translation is CASSVQLAGTTSYNEQFF.

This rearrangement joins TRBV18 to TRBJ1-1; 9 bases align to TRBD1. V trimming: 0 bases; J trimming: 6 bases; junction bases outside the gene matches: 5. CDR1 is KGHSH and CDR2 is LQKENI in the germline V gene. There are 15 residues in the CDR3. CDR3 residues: CASSPPTGGVAEAFF. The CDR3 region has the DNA TGTGCCAGCTCACCACCGACAGGGGGAGTCGCTGAAGCTTTCTTT.

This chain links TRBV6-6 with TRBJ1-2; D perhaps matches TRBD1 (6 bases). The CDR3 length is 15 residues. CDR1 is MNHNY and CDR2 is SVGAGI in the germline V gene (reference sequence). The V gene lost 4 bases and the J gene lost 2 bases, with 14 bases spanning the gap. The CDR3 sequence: CASSSRGLGNYGYTF. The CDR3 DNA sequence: TGTGCCAGCAGTTCCAGGGGCTTGGGAAACTATGGCTACACCTTC.

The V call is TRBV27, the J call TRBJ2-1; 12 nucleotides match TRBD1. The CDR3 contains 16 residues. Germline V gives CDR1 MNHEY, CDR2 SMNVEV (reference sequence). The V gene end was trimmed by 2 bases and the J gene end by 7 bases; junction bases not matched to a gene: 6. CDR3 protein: CASSLPGTGGRNEQFF. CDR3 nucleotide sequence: TGTGCCAGCAGTTTACCCGGGACAGGGGGCCGGAATGAGCAGTTCTTC.

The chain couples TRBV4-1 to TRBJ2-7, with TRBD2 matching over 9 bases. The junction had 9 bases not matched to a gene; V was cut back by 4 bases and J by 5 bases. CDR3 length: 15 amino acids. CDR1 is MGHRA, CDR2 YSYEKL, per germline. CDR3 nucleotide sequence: TGCGCCAGCAGCCTGTCCAATAGCGGGAGAGACGAGCAGTACTTC. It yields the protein CASSLSNSGRDEQYF.

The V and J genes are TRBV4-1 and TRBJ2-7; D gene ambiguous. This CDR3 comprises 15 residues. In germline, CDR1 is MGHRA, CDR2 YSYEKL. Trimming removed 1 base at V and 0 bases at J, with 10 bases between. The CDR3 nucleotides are TGCGCCAGCAGCCAAGTTCTAAGCGACTCCTACGAGCAGTACTTC. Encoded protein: CASSQVLSDSYEQYF.

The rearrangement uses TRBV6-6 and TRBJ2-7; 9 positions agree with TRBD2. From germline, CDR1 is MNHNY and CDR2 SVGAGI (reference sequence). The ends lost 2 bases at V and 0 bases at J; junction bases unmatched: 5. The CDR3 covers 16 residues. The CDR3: CASSYGLAGSSYEQYF. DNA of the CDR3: TGTGCCAGCAGTTACGGGCTAGCGGGGAGCTCCTACGAGCAGTACTTC.

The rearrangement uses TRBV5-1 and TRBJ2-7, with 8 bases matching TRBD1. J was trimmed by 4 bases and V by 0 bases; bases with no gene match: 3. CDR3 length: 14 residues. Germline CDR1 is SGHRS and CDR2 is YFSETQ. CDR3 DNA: TGCGCCAGCAGCTTGGGACAGGGGATGTACGAGCAGTACTTC. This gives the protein CASSLGQGMYEQYF.

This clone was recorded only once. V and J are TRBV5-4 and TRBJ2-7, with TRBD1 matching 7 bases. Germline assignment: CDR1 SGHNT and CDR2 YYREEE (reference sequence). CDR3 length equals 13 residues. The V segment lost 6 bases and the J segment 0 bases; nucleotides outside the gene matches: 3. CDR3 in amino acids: CASKRQGSYEQYF. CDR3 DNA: TGTGCCAGCAAAAGACAGGGCTCCTACGAGCAGTACTTC.

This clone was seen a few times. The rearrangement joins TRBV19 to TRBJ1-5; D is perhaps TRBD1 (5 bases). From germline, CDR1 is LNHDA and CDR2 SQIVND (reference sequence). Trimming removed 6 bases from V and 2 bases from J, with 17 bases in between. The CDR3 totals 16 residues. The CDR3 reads CASRPQGYRGNQPQHF. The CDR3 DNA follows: TGTGCCAGTAGACCGCAGGGTTATAGGGGCAATCAGCCCCAGCATTTT.

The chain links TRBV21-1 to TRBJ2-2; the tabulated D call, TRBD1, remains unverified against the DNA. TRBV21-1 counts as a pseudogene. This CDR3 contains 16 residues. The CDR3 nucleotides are TGTGCCAGCAGCAAAGACCAAGGACAGATGTCCGGGGAGCTGTTTTTT. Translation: CASSKDQGQMSGELFF.

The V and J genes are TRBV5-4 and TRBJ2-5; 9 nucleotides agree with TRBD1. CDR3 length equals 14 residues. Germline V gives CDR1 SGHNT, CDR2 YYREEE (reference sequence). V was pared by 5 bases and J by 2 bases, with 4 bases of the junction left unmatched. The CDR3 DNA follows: TGTGCCAGCAGAACAGGGACAGGGCAAGAGACCCAGTACTTC. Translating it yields CASRTGTGQETQYF.

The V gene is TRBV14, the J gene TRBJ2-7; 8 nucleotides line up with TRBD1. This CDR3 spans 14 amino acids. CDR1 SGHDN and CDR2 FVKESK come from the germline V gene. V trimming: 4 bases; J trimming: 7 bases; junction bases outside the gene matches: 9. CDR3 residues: CASSPLTGVGEQYF. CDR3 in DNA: TGTGCCAGCAGCCCCCTGACAGGGGTGGGTGAGCAGTACTTC.

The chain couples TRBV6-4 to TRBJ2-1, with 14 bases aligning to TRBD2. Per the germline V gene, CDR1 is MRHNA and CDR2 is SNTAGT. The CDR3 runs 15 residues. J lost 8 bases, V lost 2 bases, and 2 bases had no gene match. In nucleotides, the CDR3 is TGTGCCAGCAGTGACGGGACTAGCGGGAGTGATGAGCAGTTCTTC. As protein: CASSDGTSGSDEQFF.

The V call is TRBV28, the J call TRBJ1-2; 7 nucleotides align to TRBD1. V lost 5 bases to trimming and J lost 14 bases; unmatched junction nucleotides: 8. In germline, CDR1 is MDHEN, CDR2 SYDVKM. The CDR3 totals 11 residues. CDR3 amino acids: CASSPLQGQTF. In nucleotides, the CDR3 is TGTGCCAGCAGTCCCTTACAGGGGCAGACCTTC.

The CDR3 here is CASGGRITFDGYTF. The CDR3 nucleotides are TGTGCCAGCGGGGGCAGGATTACGTTTGATGGCTACACCTTC. This sequence joins TRBV6-1 and TRBJ1-2; D is perhaps TRBD1 (6 bases). The CDR3 totals 14 residues. V shed 8 bases and J shed 6 bases, with 19 bases lying between them. Germline V lookup: CDR1 MNHNS, CDR2 SASEGT.

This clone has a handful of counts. The CDR3 loop is CATTGQVNTGELFF. DNA for the CDR3: TGTGCCACCACGGGACAGGTGAACACCGGGGAGCTGTTTTTT. The V call is TRBV6-1, the J call TRBJ2-2; the match to TRBD1 covers 8 bases. Losses at the gene ends were 10 bases for V and 1 base for J; bases not matched to a gene: 5. The CDR3 has 14 residues. Germline V gene lookup returns CDR1 MNHNS and CDR2 SASEGT.

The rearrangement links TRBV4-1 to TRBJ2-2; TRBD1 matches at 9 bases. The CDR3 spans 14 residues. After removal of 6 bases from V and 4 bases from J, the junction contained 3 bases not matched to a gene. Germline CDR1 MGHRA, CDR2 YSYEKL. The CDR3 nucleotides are TGCGCCAGCAGGCAACAGGGGGCCACCGGGGAGCTGTTTTTT. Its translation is CASRQQGATGELFF.